What follows is one TCR beta chain and its context. The sample is drawn from a study of T cell changes during pregnancy in multiple sclerosis. Trimming cost V 0 bases and J 4 bases; bases outside gene matches: 10. This CDR3 is 17 amino acids long. Germline CDR1 and CDR2: MNHEY and SMNVEV (reference sequence). This table comes from immunoSEQ multiplex PCR, and its TCRdb copy is limited to in-frame clones, with some not included. Counted here are about 15,000 clones, about 83% occurring once; the ten biggest clones make up about a sixth. The sample consisted of CD8+ T cells from peripheral blood mononuclear cells, taken after pregnancy. This clonotype was obtained from a female donor in good health, enrolled as a control in a pregnancy study. The rearrangement joins TRBV27 to TRBJ1-1; 8 positions agree with TRBD1. CDR3 bases: TGTGCCAGCAGTTTATCGAGGACAGGGCGCCGGGGCACTGAAGCTTTCTTT. This encodes CASSLSRTGRRGTEAFF.